The source of this TCR beta chain is a study of technical replicates of blood from several donors. The V end was cut by 1 base, the J end by 11 bases, with 14 bases between. From germline, CDR1 is SNHLY and CDR2 FYNNEI. The CDR3 runs 13 residues. Generated by immunoSEQ multiplex PCR, the TCRdb table keeps only in-frame clones and is missing some. The sample holds 60,000 to 80,000 clones, more than 75% seen once. This clone has more than one count but fewer than ten. The sequenced sample consisted of PBMCs. The chain is built from TRBV2 and TRBJ1-1; D not resolved. The receptor was isolated from a human donor in good health. Some clones in this sample may be carry-over from other donors' samples. The DNA for the CDR3 is TGTGCCAGCAGTGAAGAACGGACTTTGCAGGCTTTCTTT. This gives the protein CASSEERTLQAFF. The full variable domain, completed using reference TRBV2 and TRBJ1-1, is EPEVTQTPSHQVTQMGQEVILRCVPISNHLYFYWYRQILGQKVEFLVSFYNNEISEKSEIFDDQFSVERPDGSNFTLKIRSTKLEDSAMYFCASSEERTLQAFFGQGTRLTVV.